This T cell receptor beta chain was captured in a study of blood T cell repertoires in COVID-19. V lost 7 bases to trimming and J lost 7 bases; unmatched junction nucleotides: 14. The CDR3 totals 15 residues. From germline, CDR1 is SGHTA and CDR2 FQGNSA. In the original processing: Using reference gene primer amplification, nucleated cell counts were estimated. Clones were sequenced by immunoSEQ multiplex PCR, and TCRdb holds only the in-frame ones, with some missing. That table is the source of V, J and clone size, and D and trimming were worked out from the DNA. The sample includes about 230,000 clones, about 85% of them seen just once.

The sample was peripheral blood. This clonotype was sampled from a woman aged 18-35 years who had recovered from COVID-19. This chain links TRBV7-2 with TRBJ2-3; TRBD1 agrees at 7 bases. The CDR3 region is CASTDQGVGKYTQYF. CDR3 DNA sequence: TGTGCCAGCACCGACCAGGGGGTTGGTAAATATACGCAGTATTTT.